The clone carrying this T cell receptor (beta chain) was seen many times. Germline CDR1 SGHAT, CDR2 FQNNGV. V was shortened by 3 bases and J by 1 base, with 15 bases between the two germline ends. The CDR3 is made up of 16 amino acids. These data come from a study of T cells in Graves' hyperthyroidism and ophthalmopathy. The wider study: Specimen type is peripheral blood, collected at initial diagnosis prior to any treatment.

TCR beta CDR3 region amplification was performed from RNA transcripts. The HTBI primer set drove a first-round RT-PCR of the TCR CDR3. TCRdb redid the calling of the multiplex PCR reads with MiXCR, one entry per CDR3 protein. The data show some 420,000 distinct CDR3 sequences, with roughly 13% seen just once and more than 4.5% held by the top ten. Patients having uncontrolled infection, another autoimmune disease, pregnancy or lactation were not included. Together with thyroid ultrasound, orbital computed tomography, serum thyroxine and TRAb, clinical symptoms were used for diagnoses. This sample holds PBMCs from about 10 ml fresh peripheral blood.

This receptor was identified in a woman aged 18-29 years with Graves' hyperthyroidism. The chain links TRBV11-2 to TRBJ1-1; D gene uncertain. The source material was blood. CDR3 in amino acids: CASSFYDGRTNTEAFF. The DNA of the CDR3 is TGTGCCAGCAGCTTTTATGACGGCAGGACGAACACTGAAGCTTTCTTT.